This T cell receptor (beta chain) derives from a study of regulatory T cells in long-lasting Graves disease. Study background: Recently diagnosed Graves' patients had received antithyroid drugs for under 3 months.

Notes on the study in general: Persistent disease exhibited a predilection for TRBV28, TRBJ1-2 and TRBJ2-5.

Researchers made TCR beta libraries by using iRepertoire HTBI primers and running Arm-PCR on CDR3 regions. TCRdb passed the multiplex PCR reads through MiXCR, listing each CDR3 protein once. The table includes roughly 560,000 distinct CDR3 sequences, around 16% detected once. CDR1 is SQVTM and CDR2 is ANQGSEA in the germline V gene. The CDR3 runs 12 residues. The ends were cut back, 3 bases at V and 3 bases at J, with 8 bases in the middle. Time point in this sample: newly diagnosed GD, antithyroid drugs for less than 3 months. PBMCs were the source of the RNA used for TCR sequencing. On this clonotype: Its target is unknown.

These data were also filed under a second study, of T cells in Graves' hyperthyroidism and ophthalmopathy.

J is TRBJ1-1 and V is TRBV29-1; no reliable D call. This material consisted of peripheral blood mononuclear cells (PBMCs), taken at new diagnosis, from a patient treated with antithyroid drugs. This TCR was recovered from a woman aged 40-65 years with Graves disease. For the CDR3, the DNA is TGCAGCGTTGATTGGGTCTACACTGAAGCTTTCTTT. Encoded protein: CSVDWVYTEAFF.